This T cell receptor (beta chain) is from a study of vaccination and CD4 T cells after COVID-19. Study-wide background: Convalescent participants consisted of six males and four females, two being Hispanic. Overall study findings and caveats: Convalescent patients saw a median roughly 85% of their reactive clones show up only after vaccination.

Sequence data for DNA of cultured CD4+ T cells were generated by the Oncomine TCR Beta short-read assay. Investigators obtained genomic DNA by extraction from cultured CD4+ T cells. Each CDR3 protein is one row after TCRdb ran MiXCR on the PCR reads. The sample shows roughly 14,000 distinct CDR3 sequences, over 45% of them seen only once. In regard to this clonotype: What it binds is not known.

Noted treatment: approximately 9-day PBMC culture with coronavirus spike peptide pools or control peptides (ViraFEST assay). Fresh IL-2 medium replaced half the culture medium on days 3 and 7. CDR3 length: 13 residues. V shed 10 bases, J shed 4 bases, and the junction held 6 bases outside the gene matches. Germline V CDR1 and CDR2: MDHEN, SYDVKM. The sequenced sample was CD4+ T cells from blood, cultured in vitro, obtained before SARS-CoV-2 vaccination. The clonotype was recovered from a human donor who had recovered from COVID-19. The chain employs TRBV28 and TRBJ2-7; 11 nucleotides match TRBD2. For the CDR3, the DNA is TGTGCCACCGAAGGGACTAGCGGATACGAGCAGTACTTC. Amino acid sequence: CATEGTSGYEQYF.